The present entry profiles one T cell receptor beta chain with its context. Which antigen it targets is not known. Base qualities are not recorded, but no much larger clone differs from it by a single base. Its CDR3 holds 14 amino acids, cysteine through phenylalanine. Only the CDR3 region is kept as DNA, spanning 42 bases read in frame from base 1. CDR1 and CDR2, per the germline V gene, are KGHSH and LQKENI. V is clipped by 3 bases and J by 3 bases, and the sequence between their germline boundaries is 8 bases long. TCRbeta CDR3 regions were amplified from genomic DNA by means of the immunoSEQ Assay, a bias-controlled multiplex PCR. As for the original processing: The number of nucleated cells in each sample was estimated from the amplification of reference gene primers within the assay. Sequence reads were collapsed and filtered to measure the absolute abundance of every unique TCRbeta CDR3 rearrangement. Productive Simpson clonality was computed per sample as the square root of Simpson's diversity index over productive rearrangements. TCRdb took this table from immuneACCESS and kept in-frame rearrangements with V and J called. Such tables lack part of the clones; where checked against another copy, unresolved V genes explain under half of the gap, and the rest is unexplained. V, J and clone size reflect that table, while D and trimming were determined from the DNA. Here the sample has 130,000 to 150,000 clones; roughly 85% occur a single time. Together, the top ten hold approximately 8% of the sample.

One collaborating source in Seattle enrolled patients during active infection and followed them longitudinally through the course of disease. Each collaborating institution followed its own protocols to collect whole blood in K2EDTA tubes. For TCRbeta analysis, collaborators shipped samples in one of three forms: frozen whole blood, isolated PBMCs, or DNA extracted from either of those sample types. The sample belongs to a study of blood T cell repertoires in COVID-19 (dated by TCRdb to between 2020 and 2021). Regarding the research as a whole: The collaborator samples originated in the United States, Italy and Spain and spanned the acute and convalescent phases of COVID-19. Sample metadata almost always included a de-identified subject ID, COVID-19 status, age in years and sex. A freely available public database, intended as a resource for researchers studying the immune response to SARS-CoV-2, is where the repertoires were released. The material from the prospective study consisted of cDNA or gDNA derived from T cells, B-cell-depleted T cells, or PBMCs. The samples were drawn from the first 160 participants of the ongoing ImmuneRACE study and from 950 to 1,500 subjects provided by 6 global collaborators. Deeply sampled blood TCRbeta repertoires from subjects exposed to, actively infected with, or recovered from COVID-19 were included in the dataset. Where HLA class I and class II types were available, the types were taken from metadata supplied by the sample provider, not from assay-based typing. Overall results and qualifications from the work: The amount of clinical and demographic metadata varied by source and participant and was provided uncurated.

This TCR derives from a woman aged 55-70 years with COVID-19, enrolled during active disease. Sequencing input: peripheral blood. The rearrangement combines TRBV18 with TRBJ2-2; confidence is insufficient to name the D gene. The DNA sequence is given as TGTGCCAGCTCACCGGGCGTCGACACCGGGGAGCTGTTTTTT. Translation gives CASSPGVDTGELFF.